What follows is one T cell receptor beta chain and its context. This entry comes from a study of blood T cell repertoires in COVID-19. Study background: Specimens from acute and convalescent COVID-19 originated in the United States, Italy and Spain.

Produced via immunoSEQ multiplex PCR; TCRdb's table is partial and in-frame only. The sample yields fewer than 500,000 clones, approximately 86% seen once. In Cohort 3, a recovered donor had either two negative PCRs, clearance, or symptom resolution. Germline V gives CDR1 MNHEY, CDR2 SVGAGI. The trim removed 8 bases at V and 2 bases at J, leaving 5 bases unmatched. This CDR3 spans 14 amino acids. Specimen: PBMCs or T cells enriched from blood (not recorded which). The chain uses TRBV6-5 and TRBJ1-1; 10 bases agree with TRBD1. The receptor's source is a young woman who had recovered from COVID-19. CDR3 sequence (DNA): TGTGCCAGCCTAGGACAGGGGGTTAACACTGAAGCTTTCTTT. Translation: CASLGQGVNTEAFF.